This T cell receptor (beta chain) was observed in a study of blood T cell repertoires in COVID-19. Study summary: The samples span acute and convalescent COVID-19 from the United States, Italy and Spain. Sources were T cells, B-cell-depleted T cells, or PBMCs; the material itself was cDNA or gDNA.

CDR3 length: 16 residues. The germline V gene has CDR1 MNHEY and CDR2 SMNVEV (reference sequence). V lost 3 bases and J lost 6, with 17 bases in between. This clone appeared a single time. Authors' methods: Cell counts per sample came from amplifying reference gene primers. Method: immunoSEQ multiplex PCR; TCRdb's copy keeps in-frame clones and lacks some. V and J calls and clone size are those listed in that table; D and trimming were worked out from the DNA. The sample lists roughly 40,000 clones, about 80% occurring once. The source of this sequence is a man between 65 and 85 years old with active or convalescent COVID-19. The sequenced material came from peripheral blood. V is TRBV27 and J is TRBJ1-4; D remains ambiguous. The CDR3 DNA reads as TGTGCCAGCAGTTTGTCGAGAAGAGGCCACTATGAAAAACTGTTTTTT. Translated, it gives CASSLSRRGHYEKLFF.